This TCR beta chain was retrieved from a study of beta chain features in type 1 diabetes. About the study: Healthy donors and patients had similar age, gender and cell yields. Study results and caveats: Significant though moderate, a shortening of TCRB CDR3s appeared in all four CD4+ subsets of Type 1 diabetes patients. Cells that show high TCR expression could be over-represented by cDNA sequencing.

Staining for CD45RO/CCR7/CD25/CD127/CD95/CD27 allowed sorting of CD4+ naive, central memory, regulatory and stem cell-like memory cells. CDR1 is SGHNT, CDR2 YYREEE, per germline (reference sequence). The CDR3 sequence is 15 residues long. The J segment lost 4 bases and the V segment lost 2 bases, leaving 5 bases of the junction unmatched. A remark on this clone: The antigen is unknown.

Isolated RNA was reverse transcribed in full, so expressed TCRB transcripts were sequenced. The assay was immunoSEQ multiplex PCR, and TCRdb's table has in-frame clones only and misses some. This table has fewer than 350,000 clones, about 8% appearing once. Material for sequencing was central memory CD4+ T cells from blood. This receptor was taken from a woman in her late teens or twenties in good health. V usage is TRBV5-4 and J usage is TRBJ2-1, with 8 positions matching TRBD2. CDR3 residues: CASSLYQRGYNEQFF. CDR3 sequence (DNA): TGTGCCAGCAGCTTATACCAGCGGGGGTACAATGAGCAGTTCTTC.